The 6 T cell receptor beta chains given below trace back to one sample, sequenced in a study of blood T cell repertoires in COVID-19. Only in-frame clones appear in the TCRdb table, and some are missing; sequencing was by immunoSEQ multiplex PCR. The table includes some 350,000 clones, over 75% detected once. The source material was PBMCs or T cells enriched from blood (not recorded which). The receptor set was obtained from a man in his thirties or forties who had recovered from COVID-19.

The CDR3 region has the DNA TGTGCCAGCAGCCAAGAAGGGACAGGGGATTCACCCCTCCACTTT. Protein: CASSQEGTGDSPLHF. This chain links TRBV3-1 (or the pseudogene TRBV3-2) with TRBJ1-6; 10 nucleotides align to TRBD1. The trim removed 0 bases at V and 8 bases at J, leaving 1 base unmatched. The germline CDR1 and CDR2 sequences are LGHDT and YNNKEL (reference sequence). This CDR3 contains 15 residues.

CDR3 nucleotide sequence: TGTGCCAGCAGCGTGGGACAGGGAGGCTATGGCTACACCTTC. This codes for CASSVGQGGYGYTF. V is TRBV6-5 and J is TRBJ1-2; 9 bases map to TRBD1. The ends lost 6 bases at V and 4 bases at J; junction bases unmatched: 6. CDR3 length equals 14 residues. CDR1 MNHEY and CDR2 SVGAGI come from the germline V gene.

The CDR3, as DNA: TGTGCCAGCAGCTCTACAGGTGCTGGAAACACCATATATTTT. It is translated as CASSSTGAGNTIYF. The rearrangement links TRBV28 to TRBJ1-3; a possible D gene is TRBD1 (5 bases). Germline V gene lookup returns CDR1 MDHEN and CDR2 SYDVKM. Trimming took off 6 bases at V and 2 bases at J, with 11 bases between the two ends. The CDR3 spans 14 residues.

The J gene is TRBJ2-5, the V gene TRBV5-1; 7 positions agree with TRBD2. The CDR3 totals 15 residues. V dropped 0 bases and J dropped 3; count of bases not matched to a gene: 5. CDR1 and CDR2 from the germline V gene are SGHRS and YFSETQ. CDR3 sequence reads: CASSLDPGGEETQYF. Here the CDR3 DNA reads TGCGCCAGCAGCTTGGACCCGGGGGGTGAAGAGACCCAGTACTTC.

The V gene is TRBV11-3, the J gene TRBJ2-7, with D perhaps TRBD1 (5 bases). The germline V gene encodes CDR1 SGHNT and CDR2 YENEEA. Trimming stripped 1 base from V and 2 bases from J, with 9 bases between. This CDR3 has 14 amino acids. The CDR3 coding sequence is TGTGCCAGCAGCTTAGCCGACAGCCCCTACGAGCAGTACTTC. Its translation: CASSLADSPYEQYF.

The rearrangement uses TRBV30 and TRBJ1-1; D might be TRBD1 (5 bases). This CDR3 spans 15 amino acids. Germline V lookup: CDR1 GTSNPN, CDR2 SVGIG (reference sequence). Trimming removed 4 bases at V and 6 bases at J, with 21 bases between. CDR3 sequence reads: CAWNIWSGGRAEAFF. CDR3 DNA sequence: TGTGCCTGGAATATCTGGTCGGGGGGAAGAGCTGAAGCTTTCTTT.